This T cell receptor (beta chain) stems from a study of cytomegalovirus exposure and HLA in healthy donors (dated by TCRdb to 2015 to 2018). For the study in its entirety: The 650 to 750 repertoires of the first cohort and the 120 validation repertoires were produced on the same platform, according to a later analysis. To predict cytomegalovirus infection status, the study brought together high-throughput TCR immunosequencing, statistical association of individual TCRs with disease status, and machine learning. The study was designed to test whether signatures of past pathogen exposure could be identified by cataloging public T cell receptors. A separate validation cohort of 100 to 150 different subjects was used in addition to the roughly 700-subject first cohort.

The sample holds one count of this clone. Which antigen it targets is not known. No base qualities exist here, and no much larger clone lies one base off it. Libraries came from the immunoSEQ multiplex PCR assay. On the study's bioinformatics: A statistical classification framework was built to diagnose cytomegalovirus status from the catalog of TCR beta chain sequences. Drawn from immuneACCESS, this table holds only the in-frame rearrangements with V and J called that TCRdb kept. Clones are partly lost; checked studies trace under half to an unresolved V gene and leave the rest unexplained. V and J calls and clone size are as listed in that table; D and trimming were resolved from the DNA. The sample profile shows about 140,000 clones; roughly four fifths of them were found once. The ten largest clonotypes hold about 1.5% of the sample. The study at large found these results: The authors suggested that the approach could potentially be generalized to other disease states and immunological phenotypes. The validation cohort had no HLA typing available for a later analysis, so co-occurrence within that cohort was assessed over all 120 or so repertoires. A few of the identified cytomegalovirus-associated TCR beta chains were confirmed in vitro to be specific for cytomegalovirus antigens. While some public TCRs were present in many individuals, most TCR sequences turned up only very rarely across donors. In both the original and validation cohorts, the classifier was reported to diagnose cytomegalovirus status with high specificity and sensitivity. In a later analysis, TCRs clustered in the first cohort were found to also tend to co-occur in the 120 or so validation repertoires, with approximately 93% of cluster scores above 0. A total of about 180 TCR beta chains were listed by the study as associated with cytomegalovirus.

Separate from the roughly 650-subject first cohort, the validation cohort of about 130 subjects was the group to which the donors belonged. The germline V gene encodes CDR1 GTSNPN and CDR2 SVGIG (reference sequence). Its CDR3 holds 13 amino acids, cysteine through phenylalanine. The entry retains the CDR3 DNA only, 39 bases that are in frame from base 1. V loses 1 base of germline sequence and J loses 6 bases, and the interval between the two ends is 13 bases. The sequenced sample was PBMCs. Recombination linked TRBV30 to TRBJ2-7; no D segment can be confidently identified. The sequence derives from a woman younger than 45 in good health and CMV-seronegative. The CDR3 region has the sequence CAWSARLPGEQYF. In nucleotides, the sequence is TGTGCCTGGAGTGCCAGGCTCCCTGGCGAGCAGTACTTC.